A single sample is the source of the 27 T cell receptor beta chains below, sequenced in a study of T cell responses to AZD1222 COVID-19 vaccine. Data came from immunoSEQ multiplex PCR; TCRdb stores just in-frame clones and leaves some out. The data contain 150,000 or so clones, approximately 88% of them singletons. The source material was peripheral blood, sampled on day 0 of AZD1222 vaccination. The receptors originated from an adult in good health.

This clone came up once. The V and J genes are TRBV3-1 (or the pseudogene TRBV3-2) and TRBJ1-1, with TRBD1 identical over 9 bases. CDR1 and CDR2 (germline): LGHDT, YNNKEL (reference sequence). The CDR3 has 20 amino acids. V shed 1 base, J shed 1 base, and the junction held 16 bases outside the gene matches. The CDR3 nucleotides are TGTGCCAGCAGCCAAGCATGGGGAGTCCGGGACAGGGCGGAGAACACTGAAGCTTTCTTT. Its protein product is CASSQAWGVRDRAENTEAFF.

In its sample, this clone was seen many times. The chain employs TRBV19 and TRBJ2-1; TRBD2 matches at 11 bases. V shed 1 base, J shed 8 bases, and the junction held 16 bases outside the gene matches. CDR1 is LNHDA and CDR2 is SQIVND in the germline V gene (reference sequence). CDR3 length: 19 amino acids. DNA for the CDR3: TGTGCCAGTAGTATAGCCTCCTCATTTACTAGCGGGAGTGGCTATGAGCAGTTCTTC. Protein sequence: CASSIASSFTSGSGYEQFF.

The J gene is TRBJ2-5, the V gene TRBV2, with TRBD2 matching over 12 bases. CDR1 is SNHLY, CDR2 FYNNEI, per germline. The CDR3 runs to 15 residues. V shed 7 bases and J 0 bases; nucleotides not matched to a gene: 3. CDR3 loop: CASKWTSGNQETQYF. The CDR3 coding sequence is TGTGCCAGCAAATGGACTAGCGGGAACCAAGAGACCCAGTACTTC. Based on the CDR3 plus reference TRBV2 and TRBJ2-5, the full variable domain is EPEVTQTPSHQVTQMGQEVILRCVPISNHLYFYWYRQILGQKVEFLVSFYNNEISEKSEIFDDQFSVERPDGSNFTLKIRSTKLEDSAMYFCASKWTSGNQETQYFGPGTRLLVL.

The chain couples TRBV7-3 to TRBJ2-6, with no clear D. The CDR3 has 14 amino acids. V was trimmed by 5 bases and J by 2 bases, leaving 7 bases between them. In germline, CDR1 is SGHTA, CDR2 FQGTGA. The CDR3 DNA is TGTGCCAGCAGCACCCGCCCTGGGGCCAACGTCCTGACTTTC. Translated: CASSTRPGANVLTF.

V gene TRBV5-6 combines with J gene TRBJ2-4; D is unresolved. Germline lookup yields CDR1 SGHDT and CDR2 YYEEEE. V was cut by 1 base and J by 0 bases, with 8 bases left in between. There are 15 residues in the CDR3. The CDR3 DNA reads as TGTGCCAGCAGCTTGTCTGGTATAGCCAAAAACATTCAGTACTTC. Amino acid sequence: CASSLSGIAKNIQYF.

The chain uses TRBV10-3 and TRBJ2-1, with D hard to call. Germline assignment: CDR1 ENHRY and CDR2 SYGVKD. Trimming shortened V by 0 bases and J by 7 bases, and 16 bases separated the two germline ends. The CDR3 covers 16 residues. CDR3 coding DNA: TGTGCCATCAGTGAGTCGAGGAAAAACCCAATTAATGAGCAGTTCTTC. As protein: CAISESRKNPINEQFF.

This clone turned up a few times. The chain employs TRBV6-5 and TRBJ1-2; D uncertain. Per the germline V gene, CDR1 is MNHEY and CDR2 is SVGAGI. Trimming shortened V by 6 bases and J by 6 bases, and 14 bases separated the two germline ends. The CDR3 runs 13 residues. This chain's CDR3 is CASRAGPRDGYTF. Here the CDR3 DNA reads TGTGCCAGCAGGGCCGGCCCTCGTGATGGCTACACCTTC.

CDR3 loop: CASSLQGRGYEQYF. DNA of the CDR3: TGTGCCAGCAGCTTACAAGGCAGGGGTTACGAGCAGTACTTC. V usage is TRBV7-9 and J usage is TRBJ2-7, with a possible D match to TRBD1 (6 bases). Trimming removed 2 bases from V and 4 bases from J, with 12 bases in between. Germline V gives CDR1 SEHNR, CDR2 FQNEAQ (reference sequence). This CDR3 is built from 14 residues. Full variable domain (missing parts from reference TRBV7-9 and TRBJ2-7): DTGVSQNPRHKITKRGQNVTFRCDPISEHNRLYWYRQTLGQGPEFLTYFQNEAQLEKSRLLSDRFSAERPKGSFSTLEIQRTEQGDSAMYLCASSLQGRGYEQYFGPGTRLTVT.

The CDR3 DNA sequence: TGTGCCAGCAGGGGTTGGCGGCATCCCAGCTCTGGAAACACCATATATTTT. Translating it yields CASRGWRHPSSGNTIYF. The chain employs TRBV25-1 and TRBJ1-3; D call uncertain. Trimming cost V 6 bases and J 0 bases, with 18 bases left between them. The CDR3 covers 17 residues. The germline CDR1 and CDR2 sequences are MGHDK and SYGVNS.

This chain uses TRBV9 with TRBJ2-6; unclear D gene. Germline V lookup: CDR1 SGDLS, CDR2 YYNGEE. Trimming cost V 0 bases and J 0 bases, with 4 bases left between them. This CDR3 contains 15 residues. The CDR3 nucleotides are TGTGCCAGCAGCGTAGGGGGCTCTGGGGCCAACGTCCTGACTTTC. Translating gives CASSVGGSGANVLTF.

The chain is built from TRBV6-2 or TRBV6-3 and TRBJ2-5, with D possibly matching TRBD2 (6 bases). CDR3 length: 15 amino acids. Germline V gene lookup returns CDR1 MNHEY and CDR2 SVGEGT. The V end was cut by 4 bases, the J end by 7 bases, with 19 bases between. The CDR3 sequence is CASSSALAVLWTQYF. The CDR3 nucleotides are TGTGCCAGCAGTTCCGCACTAGCTGTCCTTTGGACCCAGTACTTC.

The chain couples TRBV28 to TRBJ2-7, with TRBD2 matching over 8 bases. The ends lost 9 bases at V and 3 bases at J; junction bases unmatched: 7. Germline V gives CDR1 MDHEN, CDR2 SYDVKM. This CDR3 has 13 amino acids. CDR3 coding DNA: TGTGCCAGTCTCGAAACTAGCGGCTACGAGCAGTACTTC. Protein product: CASLETSGYEQYF.

The genes are TRBV7-9 and TRBJ1-1; 9 nucleotides line up with TRBD1. Losses at the gene ends were 6 bases for V and 1 base for J; bases not matched to a gene: 9. Germline values: CDR1 SEHNR, CDR2 FQNEAQ (reference sequence). This CDR3 contains 16 residues. The CDR3 sequence: CASSSGTGFRNTEAFF. The CDR3 bases are TGTGCCAGCAGTTCCGGGACAGGGTTCCGGAACACTGAAGCTTTCTTT.

This chain's CDR3 is CASSLADRGLPKNIQYF. CDR3 DNA sequence: TGTGCCAGCAGCTTAGCCGACAGGGGGCTTCCCAAAAACATTCAGTACTTC. The rearrangement joins TRBV28 to TRBJ2-4; 10 positions match TRBD1. The CDR3 has 17 residues. V shed 6 bases, J shed 2 bases, and the junction held 10 bases outside the gene matches. Germline lookup yields CDR1 MDHEN and CDR2 SYDVKM.

The chain couples TRBV15 to TRBJ2-3, with D possibly matching TRBD2 (6 bases). V was shortened by 2 bases and J by 3 bases, with 12 bases between the two germline ends. There are 15 residues in the CDR3. CDR1 and CDR2 (germline): LNHNV, YYDKDF (reference sequence). The CDR3 bases are TGTGCCACCAGCAGATTTTACGGGAGTACAGATACGCAGTATTTT. Its protein product is CATSRFYGSTDTQYF.

Only one count was recorded for this clone. The rearrangement uses TRBV7-2 and TRBJ2-5; D remains ambiguous. In germline, CDR1 is SGHTA, CDR2 FQGNSA. V lost 2 bases to trimming and J lost 5 bases, with 15 bases between them. CDR3 size: 15 residues. The CDR3 reads CASSLPGLGSETQYF. The CDR3 DNA reads as TGTGCCAGCAGCTTACCGGGCCTAGGATCGGAGACCCAGTACTTC.

Here the CDR3 DNA reads TGCGCCAGCAGTATGGGGAATTGTCCCTACGAGCAGTACTTC. Its translation: CASSMGNCPYEQYF. The chain employs TRBV23-1 and TRBJ2-7; D gene ambiguous. TRBV23-1 is annotated as an ORF whose role is uncertain. This CDR3 contains 14 residues. Between the trimmed V and J ends, which lost 5 bases and 2 bases, there was a span of 13 bases.

V is TRBV28 and J is TRBJ2-7, with D tentatively TRBD2 (6 bases). Germline lookup yields CDR1 MDHEN and CDR2 SYDVKM. Trimming removed 2 bases at V and 6 bases at J, with 17 bases between. This CDR3 contains 15 residues. The CDR3 DNA reads as TGTGCCAGCAGTTTAGGTGGGGGGAGACTAAGCGAGCAGTACTTC. It translates to CASSLGGGRLSEQYF. The full variable domain, in which reference TRBV28 and TRBJ2-7 provide the parts outside the CDR3, is DVKVTQSSRYLVKRTGEKVFLECVQDMDHENMFWYRQDPGLGLRLIYFSYDVKMKEKGDIPEGYSVSREKKERFSLILESASTNQTSMYLCASSLGGGRLSEQYFGPGTRLTVT.

As to this clone: The sample carries other DNA sequences with the same CDR3. The chain links TRBV19 to TRBJ2-1, with D uncertain. The CDR3 contains 11 residues. Trimming took off 4 bases at V and 2 bases at J, with 0 bases between the two ends. The germline V gene has CDR1 LNHDA and CDR2 SQIVND (reference sequence). As DNA, the CDR3 is TGTGCCAGTAGTACCTACAATGAGCAGTTCTTC. It encodes CASSTYNEQFF. Full variable domain (rest looked up from reference TRBV19 and TRBJ2-1): DGGITQSPKYLFRKEGQNVTLSCEQNLNHDAMYWYRQDPGQGLRLIYYSQIVNDFQKGDIAEGYSVSREKKESFPLTVTSAQKNPTAFYLCASSTYNEQFFGPGTRLTVL.

The rearrangement joins TRBV9 to TRBJ2-3; 7 bases match TRBD1. This CDR3 spans 14 amino acids. Germline-derived CDR1 and CDR2 are SGDLS and YYNGEE. V shed 4 bases, J shed 6 bases, and the junction held 8 bases outside the gene matches. The CDR3 bases are TGTGCCAGCAGCCGGGACAGTCCCCCTGATACGCAGTATTTT. Residues: CASSRDSPPDTQYF. Using reference TRBV9 and TRBJ2-3 for the parts outside the CDR3, the full variable domain is DSGVTQTPKHLITATGQRVTLRCSPRSGDLSVYWYQQSLDQGLQFLIQYYNGEERAKGNILERFSAQQFPDLHSELNLSSLELGDSALYFCASSRDSPPDTQYFGPGTRLTVL.

The chain uses TRBV7-2 and TRBJ2-1, with 9 bases matching TRBD2. Germline V gives CDR1 SGHTA, CDR2 FQGNSA. J gave up 6 bases and V 7 bases, and 13 bases lay outside the gene matches. This CDR3 has 16 amino acids. CDR3 nucleotides: TGTGCCAGCACCGCAGCGGGGGGCGTAGGGGCCAATGAGCAGTTCTTC. Amino acid sequence: CASTAAGGVGANEQFF. The full variable domain, its missing parts supplied by reference TRBV7-2 and TRBJ2-1, is GAGVSQSPSNKVTEKGKDVELRCDPISGHTALYWYRQSLGQGLEFLIYFQGNSAPDKSGLPSDRFSAERTGGSVSTLTIQRTQQEDSAVYLCASTAAGGVGANEQFFGPGTRLTVL.

The CDR3: CASSPSSGSYEQYF. The CDR3 DNA follows: TGTGCCAGCAGCCCCAGTAGTGGGAGCTACGAGCAGTACTTC. The chain joins TRBV9 to TRBJ2-7, with a possible D match to TRBD2 (5 bases). This CDR3 spans 14 amino acids. The V end was cut by 4 bases, the J end by 3 bases, with 14 bases between. CDR1 is SGDLS, CDR2 YYNGEE, per germline. Full variable domain (missing parts from reference TRBV9 and TRBJ2-7): DSGVTQTPKHLITATGQRVTLRCSPRSGDLSVYWYQQSLDQGLQFLIQYYNGEERAKGNILERFSAQQFPDLHSELNLSSLELGDSALYFCASSPSSGSYEQYFGPGTRLTVT.

The chain has TRBV2 and TRBJ1-1; D is unclear. The germline CDR1 and CDR2 sequences are SNHLY and FYNNEI. The CDR3 is made up of 15 amino acids. Trimming shortened V by 3 bases and J by 3 bases, and 14 bases separated the two germline ends. The CDR3 bases are TGTGCCAGCAGTGATTCCCCCTGGTTCGACACTGAAGCTTTCTTT. The encoded protein is CASSDSPWFDTEAFF.

The chain has TRBV18 and TRBJ1-5, with 10 bases lining up with TRBD1. The CDR3 runs to 14 residues. Germline lookup yields CDR1 KGHSH and CDR2 LQKENI. With 6 bases clipped from V and 6 bases from J, the junction kept 5 bases outside the gene matches. In DNA form, the CDR3 reads TGTGCCAGCTCCCAAGGACAGGGGGGTCAGCCCCAGCATTTT. It translates to CASSQGQGGQPQHF.

The genes are TRBV3-1 (or the pseudogene TRBV3-2) and TRBJ2-1; a weak D match, TRBD2 (5 bases). Germline CDR1 LGHDT, CDR2 YNNKEL (reference sequence). The CDR3 covers 16 residues. The germline V and J ends were trimmed by 1 base and 7 bases, with 17 bases remaining between them. CDR3 DNA: TGTGCCAGCAGCCAAGGAGACTATGGGTCCTTAAATGAGCAGTTCTTC. Its translation: CASSQGDYGSLNEQFF.

The chain couples TRBV7-2 to TRBJ2-3, with D perhaps matching TRBD1 (5 bases). CDR1 is SGHTA and CDR2 is FQGNSA in the germline V gene. The CDR3 loop spans 15 amino acids. V gave up 1 base and J gave up 0 bases, with 8 bases separating them. The CDR3 is CASSLEPGSTDTQYF. The CDR3 nucleotides read TGTGCCAGCAGCTTAGAACCAGGGAGCACAGATACGCAGTATTTT.

V usage is TRBV21-1 and J usage is TRBJ2-5; TRBD2, as called in the table, went unchecked against the DNA. TRBV21-1 is given as a pseudogene. The CDR3 sequence is 13 residues long. The CDR3 is CASSSLYQETQYF. The CDR3 DNA reads as TGTGCCAGCAGCAGCCTATATCAAGAGACCCAGTACTTC.